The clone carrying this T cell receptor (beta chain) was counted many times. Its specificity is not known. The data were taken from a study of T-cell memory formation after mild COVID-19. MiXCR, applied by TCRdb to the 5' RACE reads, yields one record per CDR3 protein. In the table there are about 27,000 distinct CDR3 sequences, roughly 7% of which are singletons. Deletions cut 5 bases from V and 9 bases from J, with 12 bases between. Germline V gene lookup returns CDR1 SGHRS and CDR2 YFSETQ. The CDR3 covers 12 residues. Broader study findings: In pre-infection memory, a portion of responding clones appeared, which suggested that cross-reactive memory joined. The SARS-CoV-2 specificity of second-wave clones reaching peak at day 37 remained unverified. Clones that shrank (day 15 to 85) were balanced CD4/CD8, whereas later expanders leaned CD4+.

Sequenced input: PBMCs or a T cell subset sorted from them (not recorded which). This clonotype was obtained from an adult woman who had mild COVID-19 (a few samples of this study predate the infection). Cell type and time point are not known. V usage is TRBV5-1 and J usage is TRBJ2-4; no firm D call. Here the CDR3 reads CASSSPSGIQYF. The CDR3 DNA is TGCGCCAGCAGTTCACCCTCAGGCATTCAGTACTTC. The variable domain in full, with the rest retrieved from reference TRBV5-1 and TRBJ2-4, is KAGVTQTPRYLIKTRGQQVTLSCSPISGHRSVSWYQQTPGQGLQFLFEYFSETQRNKGNFPGRFSGRQFSNSRSEMNVSTLELGDSALYLCASSSPSGIQYFGAGTRLSVL.